This TCR beta chain was recovered during a study of beta chain features in type 1 diabetes. The wider study: Analysis included over 90 million sorted cells drawn from all samples.

Study observations and caveats: Naive, central memory and regulatory TCRB repertoires appeared more similar among patients than healthy donors. Among patients with Type 1 diabetes, TCRB CDR3s were moderately but significantly shorter in every one of the four CD4+ subsets.

cDNA synthesis used the whole RNA isolate, giving expressed TCRB sequences. TCRdb keeps only in-frame clones here, not all; method: immunoSEQ multiplex PCR. The sample has 400,000 to 450,000 clones, about 15% seen once. A remark on this clone: Its antigen is not identified.

Looked up from germline, CDR1 is SGHTA and CDR2 is FQGNSA. The germline V and J ends were trimmed by 5 bases and 4 bases, with 11 bases remaining between them. This CDR3 region has 13 residues. All sorted populations exceeded 95% purity. Sequencing used naive CD4+ T cells from blood. The rearrangement uses TRBV7-2 and TRBJ2-5; no clear D gene. The sequence came from a man between 25 and 39 years old in good health. This CDR3 is CASSPLGRETQYF. The CDR3 nucleotides are TGTGCCAGCAGCCCTCTCGGGCGAGAGACCCAGTACTTC.